This entry features one T cell receptor (beta chain) sequence. Its antigen is still unknown. No much larger clone exists at a distance of one base, and base qualities are not known. The germline V gene gives CDR1 as SGHNT and CDR2 as YENEEA. Between the V and J ends, shortened by 1 base and 5 bases respectively, the junction contains 11 bases. The CDR3 holds 14 amino acids from the cysteine to the phenylalanine. The CDR3 DNA has 42 bases and is translated from base 1. For sequencing of the TCRbeta CDR3 region, genomic DNA was extracted from the sorted cells. TCRbeta CDR3 regions were sequenced using the immunoSEQ Assay. TCRdb mirrors the immuneACCESS table, restricted to in-frame sequences. Some clones are absent from its copies; in checked studies, under half trace to an unresolved V gene, and the reason for the others is unknown. This sample is represented by 75,000 or so clones; roughly 83% of them were singletons. Clones ranked in the top ten supply about 8% of the sample.

The source of the sample is a study of OX40 agonist ivuxolimab in advanced cancers. Broadly, across the study: Ivuxolimab was an agonistic, fully human IgG2 monoclonal antibody directed against OX40 (CD134), a costimulatory receptor. Intravenous ivuxolimab was administered to patients every 2 weeks at six dose levels: 0.01, 0.1, 0.3, 1.5, 3 and 10 mg/kg. Of the 50 to 55 dose-escalation patients, hepatocellular carcinoma was present in roughly 19, melanoma in some 15, renal cell carcinoma in 9 and head and neck cancer in 9. In the dose-escalation cohort, 75% to 90% of patients were male, and the mean age was around 60 years with a range of about 20 to 79. Patients were allowed to have had prior anti-PD-1, anti-PD-L1 or anti-CTLA-4 therapy, and 40% of the dose-escalation patients had previously received checkpoint inhibitors. Partial responses occurred in three dose-escalation patients, of whom one had hepatocellular carcinoma and two had cutaneous melanoma. Peripheral TCRbeta sequencing aimed to test whether ivuxolimab altered TCR sequence diversity and caused clonal T-cell expansion. The monotherapy dose-escalation portion (N of about 57 patients) of the phase I ivuxolimab trial is reported in the paper. Summary of the overall study and its limitations: After ivuxolimab, CD8+ T cells had more expanded clones than CD4+ T cells on average. The antigen specificity of the clonally expanded peripheral T cells was not determined. In partial responders in the 0.1-3.0 mg/kg groups, normalized peripheral clonal expansion was found to be among the lowest, especially among CD8+ T cells. At doses from 0.1 to 3.0 mg/kg, clonal expansion was seen in both CD4+ and CD8+ blood T cells between baseline and week 6. Low levels of normalized T-cell clonal expansion were also shown by some nonresponding patients.

The trial excluded patients who had a history of autoimmune disease or were on systemic immunosuppression. Peripheral blood for TCR sequencing was drawn from every dose cohort at baseline, at cycle 4 day 1 and at cycle 7 day 1. Samples were obtained from an open-label, multicenter, first-in-human phase I dose-escalation trial of ivuxolimab. Adults with locally advanced or metastatic melanoma, renal cell carcinoma, hepatocellular carcinoma or head and neck squamous cell carcinoma were enrolled in the trial. CD4+ and CD8+ T cells were sorted separately from peripheral blood before TCR sequencing. The sequence is built from TRBV11-3 and TRBJ2-5, with the D gene too uncertain to name. The TCR was taken from an adult with an advanced solid tumor such as melanoma, head and neck, liver or kidney cancer. Sequencing was performed on CD4+ or CD8+ T cells sorted from blood, taken in a trial of the OX40 agonist ivuxolimab. The sequence in DNA is TGTGCCAGCAGCTTAGCCAACCGACGGGAGACCCAGTACTTC. This is translated as CASSLANRRETQYF.